What follows describes a single T cell receptor (beta chain). The CDR3 sequence is 15 residues long. Germline CDR1 MNHEY, CDR2 SVGAGI. Trimming took off 2 bases at V and 4 bases at J, with 14 bases between the two ends. Two negative PCRs, clearance, or symptom resolution characterized the recovered Cohort 3 donors. This sample was taken from a study of blood T cell repertoires in COVID-19. Study processing details: Amplified reference gene primers provided the basis for estimating nucleated cell counts. The method was immunoSEQ multiplex PCR; TCRdb's version includes in-frame clones alone and lacks a portion of them. Clone size and V and J calls were adopted from that table, with D and trimming inferred from the DNA. The table lists about 190,000 clones, around 85% of them singletons, with approximately 3% in the top ten.

The sequenced sample consisted of PBMCs or T cells enriched from blood (not recorded which). The gene calls are TRBV6-5 and TRBJ1-2; TRBD1 might be the D (6 bases). The sequence was obtained from a woman aged 25 to 39 who had recovered from COVID-19. The CDR3 loop is CASSYRQDRSYGYTF. CDR3 DNA sequence: TGTGCCAGCAGTTACCGGCAGGACAGATCCTATGGCTACACCTTC.